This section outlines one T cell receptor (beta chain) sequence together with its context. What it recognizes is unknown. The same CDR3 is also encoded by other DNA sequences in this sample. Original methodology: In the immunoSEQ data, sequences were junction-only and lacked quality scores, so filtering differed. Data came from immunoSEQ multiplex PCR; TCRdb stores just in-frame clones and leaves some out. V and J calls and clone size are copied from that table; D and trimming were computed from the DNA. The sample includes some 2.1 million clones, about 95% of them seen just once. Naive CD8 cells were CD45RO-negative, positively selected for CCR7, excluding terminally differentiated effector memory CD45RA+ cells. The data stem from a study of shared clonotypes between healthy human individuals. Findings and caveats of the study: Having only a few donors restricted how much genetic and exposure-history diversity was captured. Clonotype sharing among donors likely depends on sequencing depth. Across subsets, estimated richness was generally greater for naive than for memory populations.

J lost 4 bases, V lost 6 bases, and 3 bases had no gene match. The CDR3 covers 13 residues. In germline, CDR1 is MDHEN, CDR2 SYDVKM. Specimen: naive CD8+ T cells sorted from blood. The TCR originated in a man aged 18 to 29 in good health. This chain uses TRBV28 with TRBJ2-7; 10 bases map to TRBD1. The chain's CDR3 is CASRWDRGYEQYF. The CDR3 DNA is TGTGCCAGCAGATGGGACAGGGGTTACGAGCAGTACTTC.